The TCR beta chain under discussion was sequenced for a study of T cell responses to AZD1222 COVID-19 vaccine. The wider study: Second-dose schedules of about 4 or about 12 weeks were combined.

Profiled with immunoSEQ multiplex PCR; TCRdb holds only in-frame clones, not every one. The sample holds about 100,000 clones, roughly nine tenths seen once. The material sequenced was peripheral blood, taken on day 0 of AZD1222 vaccination. This clonotype was sampled from an adult in good health.

In nucleotides, the CDR3 is TGCGCCAGTTTACCCCTCGGGGGCTCTGGGGCCAACGTCCTGACTTTC. Amino acids: CASLPLGGSGANVLTF. V gene TRBV5-1 combines with J gene TRBJ2-6, with a possible D match to TRBD2 (6 bases). Germline assignment: CDR1 SGHRS and CDR2 YFSETQ. Trimming stripped 8 bases from V and 0 bases from J, with 15 bases between. There are 16 residues in the CDR3.